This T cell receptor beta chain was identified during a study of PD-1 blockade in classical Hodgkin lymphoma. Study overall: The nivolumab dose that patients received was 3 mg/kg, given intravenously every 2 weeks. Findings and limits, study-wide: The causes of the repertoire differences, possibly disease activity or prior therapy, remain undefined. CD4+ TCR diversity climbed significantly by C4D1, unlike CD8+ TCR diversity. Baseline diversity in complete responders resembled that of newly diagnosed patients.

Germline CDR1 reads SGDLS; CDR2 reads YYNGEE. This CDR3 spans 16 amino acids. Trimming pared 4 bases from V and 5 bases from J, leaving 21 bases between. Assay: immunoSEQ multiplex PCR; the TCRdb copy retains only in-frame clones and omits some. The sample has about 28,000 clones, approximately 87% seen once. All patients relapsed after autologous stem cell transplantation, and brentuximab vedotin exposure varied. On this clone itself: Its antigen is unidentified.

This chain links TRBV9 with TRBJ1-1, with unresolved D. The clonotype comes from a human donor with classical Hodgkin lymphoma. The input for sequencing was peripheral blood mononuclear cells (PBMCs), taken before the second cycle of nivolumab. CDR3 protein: CASSPLGSGLGTEAFF. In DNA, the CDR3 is TGTGCCAGCAGCCCCCTGGGGTCAGGTTTGGGAACTGAAGCTTTCTTT.